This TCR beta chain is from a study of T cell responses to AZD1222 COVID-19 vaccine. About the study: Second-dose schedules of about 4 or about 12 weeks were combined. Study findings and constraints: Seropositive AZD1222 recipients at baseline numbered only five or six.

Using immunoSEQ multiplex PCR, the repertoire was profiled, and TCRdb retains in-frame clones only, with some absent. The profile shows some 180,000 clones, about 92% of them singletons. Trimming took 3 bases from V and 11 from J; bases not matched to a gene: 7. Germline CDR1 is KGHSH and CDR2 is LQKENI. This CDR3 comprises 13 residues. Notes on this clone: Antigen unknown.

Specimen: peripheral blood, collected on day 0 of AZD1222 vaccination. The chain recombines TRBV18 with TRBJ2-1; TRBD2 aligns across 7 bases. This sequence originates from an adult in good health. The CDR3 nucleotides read TGTGCCAGCTCACCCGGGGAGGGGACCAAGCAGTTCTTC. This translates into CASSPGEGTKQFF.